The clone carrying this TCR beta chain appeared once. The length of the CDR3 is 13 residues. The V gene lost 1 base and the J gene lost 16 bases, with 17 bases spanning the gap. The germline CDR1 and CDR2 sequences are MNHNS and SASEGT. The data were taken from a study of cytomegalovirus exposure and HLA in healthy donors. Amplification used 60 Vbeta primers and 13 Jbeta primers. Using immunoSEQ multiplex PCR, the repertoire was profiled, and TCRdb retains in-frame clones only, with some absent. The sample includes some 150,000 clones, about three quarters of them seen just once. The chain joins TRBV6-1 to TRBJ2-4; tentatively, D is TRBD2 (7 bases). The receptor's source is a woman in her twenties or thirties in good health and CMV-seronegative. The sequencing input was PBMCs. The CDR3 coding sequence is TGTGCCAGCAGTGAAGAGGGTGCGGGGGCTCGTTACTTC. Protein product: CASSEEGAGARYF.